The 10 T cell receptor beta chains presented below share a single source sample, sequenced in a study of T-cell reconstitution after alpha-beta-depleted transplantation in children. The authors prepared the TCRbeta library with unique molecular identifiers. TCRdb itself ran the PCR reads through MiXCR, one entry per CDR3 protein. The repertoire holds around 960,000 distinct CDR3 sequences, with 25% to 30% as singletons. The sequenced sample was PBMCs, mostly from graft donor cells, obtained 360 days after TCRalphabeta/CD19-depleted stem cell transplant. These TCRs come from a boy under two years old who had a stem cell transplant for SCID, so the T cells may come from the graft donor.

This clonotype was counted at least ten times. DNA of the CDR3: TGTGCCAGCAGCTTAGCCCTAGCGGGGGGGACAGATACGCAGTATTTT. Amino acids: CASSLALAGGTDTQYF. The chain carries TRBV7-2 and TRBJ2-3, with 12 positions matching TRBD2. CDR3 length: 16 amino acids. Trimming took 0 bases from V and 3 from J; bases not matched to a gene: 1. Germline V CDR1 and CDR2: SGHTA, FQGNSA.

This chain links TRBV5-1 with TRBJ2-1; D gene ambiguous. This CDR3 contains 15 residues. V was cut by 4 bases and J by 2 bases, with 13 bases left in between. Germline values: CDR1 SGHRS, CDR2 YFSETQ. In DNA form, the CDR3 reads TGCGCCAGCAGCAGGGCCCAGCTAGCCTACAATGAGCAGTTCTTC. As protein: CASSRAQLAYNEQFF.

V and J are TRBV15 and TRBJ2-1; the match to TRBD1 covers 8 bases. In germline, CDR1 is LNHNV, CDR2 YYDKDF (reference sequence). The CDR3 spans 20 residues. The trim removed 0 bases at V and 1 base at J, leaving 14 bases unmatched. The CDR3 sequence is CATSREEGQVPRPSYNEQFF. CDR3 DNA sequence: TGTGCCACCAGCAGAGAGGAGGGACAGGTCCCTCGCCCATCCTACAATGAGCAGTTCTTC.

This clonotype was seen a handful of times. The rearrangement joins TRBV10-3 to TRBJ2-2; 8 nucleotides line up with TRBD1. V lost 6 bases and J lost 1; bases outside the gene matches: 7. Germline CDR1 is ENHRY and CDR2 is SYGVKD. The CDR3 length is 16 residues. CDR3 sequence reads: CAIRGDDRGNTGELFF. The CDR3, as DNA: TGTGCCATCAGGGGCGATGACAGGGGGAACACCGGGGAGCTGTTTTTT.

V is TRBV5-1 and J is TRBJ2-2; TRBD2 is a possible D gene (6 bases). The CDR3 extends over 16 amino acids. Germline loops: CDR1 SGHRS, CDR2 YFSETQ. Trimming took 4 bases from V and 2 from J, leaving 15 bases between them. The CDR3 reads CASSAGLLPNTGELFF. The CDR3, as DNA: TGCGCCAGCAGCGCCGGACTACTCCCAAACACCGGGGAGCTGTTTTTT.

This CDR3 is CASNRNSYEQYF. In nucleotides, the CDR3 is TGTGCCAGCAACAGGAACTCCTACGAGCAGTACTTC. The chain recombines TRBV2 with TRBJ2-7; maybe TRBD1 (5 bases). V lost 7 bases, J lost 0 bases, and 7 bases lay in between. The germline V gene has CDR1 SNHLY and CDR2 FYNNEI. The CDR3 is made up of 12 amino acids. Supplemented by reference TRBV2 and TRBJ2-7, the full variable domain reads EPEVTQTPSHQVTQMGQEVILRCVPISNHLYFYWYRQILGQKVEFLVSFYNNEISEKSEIFDDQFSVERPDGSNFTLKIRSTKLEDSAMYFCASNRNSYEQYFGPGTRLTVT.

This clonotype came up a few times. The chain uses TRBV4-3 and TRBJ2-3; 10 nucleotides align to TRBD1. The germline gives CDR1 LGHNA, CDR2 YSLEER. The length of the CDR3 is 17 residues. The junction had 5 bases not matched to a gene; V was cut back by 2 bases and J by 0 bases. CDR3: CASSQWGGQGSTDTQYF. The CDR3 DNA sequence: TGCGCCAGCAGCCAATGGGGGGGACAGGGGAGCACAGATACGCAGTATTTT.

This clonotype was recorded many times. This chain joins TRBV10-3 and TRBJ2-3, with D unresolved. The V and J ends lost 6 bases and 8 bases respectively, with 18 bases between them. CDR1 and CDR2 (germline): ENHRY, SYGVKD. The CDR3 covers 14 residues. The CDR3 reads CAISPTDSPGTQYF. The CDR3 DNA follows: TGTGCCATCAGCCCTACTGACTCTCCGGGTACGCAGTATTTT.

The sample holds a few counts of this clonotype. J is TRBJ1-1 and V is TRBV29-1; unclear D gene. The CDR3 spans 13 residues. Germline lookup yields CDR1 SQVTM and CDR2 ANQGSEA. V was cut by 6 bases and J by 3 bases, with 14 bases left in between. CDR3 residues: CSVLSSPYTEAFF. The CDR3 DNA reads as TGCAGCGTCCTCAGTTCTCCGTACACTGAAGCTTTCTTT.

The chain has TRBV20-1 and TRBJ2-7, with TRBD1 identical over 8 bases. The germline V gene has CDR1 DFQATT and CDR2 SNEGSKA (reference sequence). Trimming removed 5 bases from V and 0 bases from J; junction bases left unmatched: 9. The CDR3 consists of 15 residues. In DNA, the CDR3 is TGCAGTGCTTATGGTGGGGGACAGGCCTCCTACGAGCAGTACTTC. Amino acids: CSAYGGGQASYEQYF.